The source of this T cell receptor beta chain is a study of blood T cells in healthy people across ages (dated by TCRdb to the mid-2010s). About the study as a whole: In model experiments, roughly one uniquely barcoded TCR beta cDNA molecule per two T cells was captured by template switching. Two additional independent replicas of 1 million unique cDNA reads from the same blood draw were analyzed for two donors (one aged 18 to 30 and one aged 80 or older). Age-related changes in TCR beta repertoire diversity were measured in the study by deep sequencing normalized with unique cDNA molecular identifiers. The donors were divided into four age groups: young (average about 16 years), middle-aged (about 41), aged (about 60) and long-lived (about 79). To avoid experimental bias, donors of different ages were spread randomly across the sequencing lanes. Here is what the overall study found, with its caveats: Conclusive comparison of naive and antigen-experienced compartments was prevented by the profiling of bulk unsorted PBMCs. As age increased, observed TCR beta diversity per million T cells dropped in a roughly linear way, and a significant reduction was already evident by age 40. Because the CMV infection status of the donors was unknown, age-related changes in expanded clonotypes may potentially have been confounded. Compared with the aged group, the long-lived group had more naive CD4+ T cells, fewer expanded clones and increased TCR diversity, suggesting age selection. Observed TCR beta diversity correlated strongly with the percentage of naive T cells measured by flow cytometry. Estimates of total diversity from one million sequenced T cells were regarded as lower bounds and underestimates.

The library was produced with 5' RACE. These reads were obtained on an Illumina HiSeq 2500. The second PCR ran for roughly 7 to 12 cycles and used a J-beta primer mix along with a sample-barcoded 5' primer. A template-switch 5' adaptor carrying 12 random nucleotides introduced a unique molecular identifier onto each TCR beta cDNA molecule. At least 2.5 million CDR3-containing paired-end reads were obtained from each sample. First-strand cDNA synthesis was performed from all RNA using the Mint cDNA synthesis kit, with priming by a TRBC-specific oligonucleotide. Following uracil-DNA glycosylase treatment, all cDNA underwent a first 18-cycle PCR with the universal primers M1SS and BC2_uni_R. Per the source publication's procedure: For normalization, 1 million high-quality reads were randomly selected from each sample, with every read carrying a distinct molecular identifier. Instead of being binned into consensus sequences, reads with shared molecular identifiers were discarded. MiTCR, with a Q25 quality threshold and the strictest error-elimination algorithm, was used for CDR3 identification, clonotype clustering and error correction. A nonparametric unseen species model using Euler transformation provided a lower-bound estimate of total TCR beta diversity. TCRdb reprocessing: public reads trimmed at Q25 with fastp, clones called with MiXCR, in-frame beta chains kept. CDR3 protein sequences are deduplicated, and each keeps its most common genes and DNA. The authors' filters were not applied to this entry. The sample data list roughly 1.7 million distinct CDR3 sequences, and 30% to 35% of these were observed just once. The ten largest make up about 11% of the sample.

Concerning this clonotype itself: Its target antigen remains unknown. The input lacks base qualities; no much larger clone sits a single base away.

The donors were 40 or so Caucasian individuals from Russia, aged about 6 to 100 years, who were systemically healthy. Each donor gave approximately 9.3 milliliters of peripheral blood, collected into EDTA-treated Vacutainer tubes. Ficoll-Paque density-gradient centrifugation was used to isolate PBMCs, with at least 6 million obtained per sample. Trizol reagent was used to extract total RNA from PBMCs, with at least 5.5 micrograms per sample. For every donor, an aliquot of PBMCs went through flow cytometry to measure the percentages of naive CD45RAhigh/CD27high T cells. CDR1 and CDR2 are drawn from the germline V gene (reference sequence): MNHEY, SMNVEV. The V end loses 8 bases and the J end loses 10 bases, and a stretch of 12 bases separates them. Its CDR3 holds 11 amino acids, cysteine through phenylalanine. Here the CDR3 DNA is all that survives: 33 bases in frame from base 1.

Sequencing was carried out using blood. The TCR was taken from a woman in her twenties or thirties in good health. The V and J genes are TRBV27 and TRBJ2-1; the D segment could be TRBD2, given 7 matching bases. The CDR3: CASLRGGEQFF. The DNA is TGTGCCAGCCTTAGGGGGGGGGAGCAGTTCTTC.